The 4 T cell receptor beta chains reported below all come from one sample, sequenced in a study of control samples from healthy donors and cancer patients. TCRdb keeps only in-frame clones here, not all; method: immunoSEQ multiplex PCR. The table shows some 130,000 clones, with more than 70% occurring only once. Sequenced material: blood. These TCRs come from a man in his forties in good health.

This chain joins TRBV7-6 and TRBJ1-3; D gene uncertain. The CDR3 is made up of 16 amino acids. Germline V lookup: CDR1 SGHVS, CDR2 FNYEAQ. V lost 1 base, J lost 4 bases, and 14 bases lay in between. This CDR3 reads CASSLDQFGPGNTIYF. CDR3 nucleotide sequence: TGTGCCAGCAGCTTAGATCAGTTTGGGCCGGGAAACACCATATATTTT.

The chain links TRBV25-1 to TRBJ1-3; D call uncertain. The germline V gene has CDR1 MGHDK and CDR2 SYGVNS. This CDR3 spans 13 amino acids. With 6 bases removed from V and 8 bases from J, the gap between germline ends came to 14 bases. CDR3 nucleotide sequence: TGTGCCAGCAGGGACTCACCTGGGGACACCATATATTTT. Protein sequence: CASRDSPGDTIYF. Full variable domain (remainder filled in from reference TRBV25-1 and TRBJ1-3): EADIYQTPRYLVIGTGKKITLECSQTMGHDKMYWYQQDPGMELHLIHYSYGVNSTEKGDLSSESTVSRIRTEHFPLTLESARPSHTSQYLCASRDSPGDTIYFGEGSWLTVV.

The chain employs TRBV7-2 and TRBJ2-3; 10 bases agree with TRBD2. The CDR3 is 15 amino acids. From germline, CDR1 is SGHTA and CDR2 FQGNSA. With 1 base clipped from V and 7 bases from J, the junction kept 5 bases outside the gene matches. The CDR3 sequence is CASSLESGGANTQYF. The CDR3 DNA is TGTGCCAGCAGCTTAGAGAGCGGGGGGGCCAATACGCAGTATTTT.

This clone was picked up one time. The chain links TRBV6-5 to TRBJ1-1, with D uncertain. This CDR3 is 13 amino acids long. Germline loops: CDR1 MNHEY, CDR2 SVGAGI. V was trimmed by 6 bases and J by 1 base, leaving 9 bases between them. CDR3 sequence: CASRAIANTEAFF. CDR3 in DNA: TGTGCCAGCAGAGCCATCGCGAACACTGAAGCTTTCTTT.